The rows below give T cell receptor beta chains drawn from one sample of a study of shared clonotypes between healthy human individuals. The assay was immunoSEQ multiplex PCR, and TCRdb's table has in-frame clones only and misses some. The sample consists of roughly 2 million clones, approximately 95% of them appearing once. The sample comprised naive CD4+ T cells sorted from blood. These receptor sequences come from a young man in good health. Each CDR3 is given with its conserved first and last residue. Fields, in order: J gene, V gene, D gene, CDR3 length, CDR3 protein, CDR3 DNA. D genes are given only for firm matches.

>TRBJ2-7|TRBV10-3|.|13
CAIRLGVTPEQYF
TGTGCCATCAGGCTAGGGGTGACCCCCGAGCAGTACTTC
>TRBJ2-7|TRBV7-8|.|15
CASSLQGGVAYEQYF
TGTGCCAGCAGCCTACAGGGCGGGGTGGCCTACGAGCAGTACTTC
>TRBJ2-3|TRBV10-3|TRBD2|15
CAISWTSGGENTQYF
TGTGCCATCAGTTGGACTAGCGGGGGGGAAAATACGCAGTATTTT
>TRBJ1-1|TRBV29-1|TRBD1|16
CSVEVIQGHRGSEAFF
TGCAGCGTTGAAGTGATTCAGGGACACAGGGGCTCTGAAGCTTTCTTT
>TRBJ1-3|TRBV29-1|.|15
CSVESQGRSGNTIYF
TGCAGCGTTGAGTCCCAGGGCCGCTCTGGAAACACCATATATTTT
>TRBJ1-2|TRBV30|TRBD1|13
CAWNTGEGYGYTF
TGTGCCTGGAATACAGGGGAGGGCTATGGCTACACCTTC
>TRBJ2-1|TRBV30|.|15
CAWSVSSRYYNEQFF
TGTGCCTGGAGTGTGTCTAGTCGGTACTACAATGAGCAGTTCTTC
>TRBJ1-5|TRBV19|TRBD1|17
CASSIDRFDRGGQPQHF
TGTGCCAGTAGTATAGATCGCTTCGACAGGGGAGGTCAGCCCCAGCATTTT
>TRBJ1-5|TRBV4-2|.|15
CASSQEPGSNQPQHF
TGTGCCAGCAGCCAAGAGCCCGGTAGCAATCAGCCCCAGCATTTT
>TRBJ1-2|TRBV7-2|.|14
CASSPTGQGGGYTF
TGTGCCAGCAGCCCCACGGGGCAGGGCGGTGGCTACACCTTC
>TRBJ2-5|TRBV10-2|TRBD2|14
CASRHAGGQETQYF
TGCGCCAGCCGTCACGCGGGGGGACAAGAGACCCAGTACTTC
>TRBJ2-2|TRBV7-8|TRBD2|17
CASSSRYSGTNTGELFF
TGTGCCAGCAGCTCGAGATATAGCGGGACGAACACCGGGGAGCTGTTTTTT
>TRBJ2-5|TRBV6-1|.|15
CASSPADRGRETQYF
TGTGCCAGCAGCCCAGCGGATCGGGGGCGGGAGACCCAGTACTTC
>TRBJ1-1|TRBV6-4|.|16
CASSVTLGARNTEAFF
TGTGCCAGCAGCGTTACCCTAGGGGCTCGGAACACTGAAGCTTTCTTT
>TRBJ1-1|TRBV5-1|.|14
CASSPPDIGTEAFF
TGCGCCAGCAGCCCACCGGATATCGGCACTGAAGCTTTCTTT
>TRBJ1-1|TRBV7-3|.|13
CASSLLMNTEAFF
TGTGCCAGCAGCCTACTGATGAACACTGAAGCTTTCTTT
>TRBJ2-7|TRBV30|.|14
CAWSLGGSVYEQYF
TGTGCCTGGAGTCTTGGGGGCTCTGTATACGAGCAGTACTTC
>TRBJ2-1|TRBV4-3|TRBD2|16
CASSQVRGLAVNEQFF
TGCGCCAGCAGCCAAGTAAGGGGACTAGCGGTCAATGAGCAGTTCTTC
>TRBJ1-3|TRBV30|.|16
CAWSQDGRGTGNTIYF
TGTGCCTGGAGTCAGGATGGGCGTGGTACGGGAAACACCATATATTTT
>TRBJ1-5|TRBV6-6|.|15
CASSTTDGLYQPQHF
TGTGCCAGCAGTACAACGGACGGACTATATCAGCCCCAGCATTTT
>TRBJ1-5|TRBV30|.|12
CAWSGKNQPQHF
TGTGCCTGGAGTGGTAAAAATCAGCCCCAGCATTTT
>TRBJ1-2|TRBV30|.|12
CACPRGNYGYTF
TGTGCCTGCCCTCGGGGGAACTATGGCTACACCTTC
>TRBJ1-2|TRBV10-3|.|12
CAITPDNYGYTF
TGTGCCATCACTCCGGATAACTATGGCTACACCTTC
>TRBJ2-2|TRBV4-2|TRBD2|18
CASSQEVPSGVTTGELFF
TGTGCCAGCAGCCAAGAAGTGCCCAGCGGGGTGACCACCGGGGAGCTGTTTTTT
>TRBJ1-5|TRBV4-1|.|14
CASSQDGGNQPQHF
TGCGCCAGCAGCCAAGACGGGGGCAATCAGCCCCAGCATTTT
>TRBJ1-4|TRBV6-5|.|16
CASSYSGGQSNEKLFF
TGTGCCAGCAGTTACTCGGGGGGGCAGAGTAATGAAAAACTGTTTTTT
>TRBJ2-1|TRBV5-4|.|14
CASSQDLNGNEQFF
TGTGCCAGCAGCCAAGACCTGAACGGCAATGAGCAGTTCTTC
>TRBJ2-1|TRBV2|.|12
CASNRGANEQFF
TGTGCCAGCAACCGGGGGGCCAATGAGCAGTTCTTC
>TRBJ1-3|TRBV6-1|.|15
CASSSRYSSGNTIYF
TGTGCCAGCAGTTCTCGATACAGCTCTGGAAACACCATATATTTT
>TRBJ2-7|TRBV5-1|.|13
CASSFTAGSEQYF
TGCGCCAGCAGCTTCACCGCAGGATCCGAGCAGTACTTC
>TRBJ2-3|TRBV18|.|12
CASSPLGLTQYF
TGTGCCAGCTCACCGCTGGGGCTGACGCAGTATTTT
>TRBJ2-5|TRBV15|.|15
CATSRGDTEGETQYF
TGTGCCACCAGCAGGGGGGACACCGAGGGAGAGACCCAGTACTTC
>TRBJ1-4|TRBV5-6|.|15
CASSRWGAGDEKLFF
TGTGCCAGCAGCCGATGGGGCGCGGGCGATGAAAAACTGTTTTTT